The following is a T cell receptor beta chain sequence with its context. This clone was seen a few times. Its antigen has not been determined. Per-base qualities were not stored, and no clone one base away is much larger. The CDR3 has 14 amino acids, counting the end cysteine and phenylalanine. Only the CDR3 portion is preserved as DNA: 42 bases, with reading frame beginning at the first base. The junction carries 6 bases between V and J, which are trimmed by 2 bases and 0 bases respectively. CDR1 and CDR2 are read off the germline V gene as SGHNT and YENEEA. The immunoSEQ Assay at Adaptive Biotechnologies was used to immunosequence TCRbeta CDR3 regions from the extracted DNA. In the authors' own workflow: To quantify the absolute abundance of each unique TCRbeta CDR3, sequences were collapsed and filtered. Clonality was calculated as 1 minus Pielou's evenness, with only productive in-frame rearrangements included in the computation. Regional overlap tracked the top 100 nucleotide rearrangements across paired samples, with Morisita index comparing paired versus unrelated samples. The immunoSEQ Rearrangement Details tool was used to assess whether nucleotide rearrangements converged onto identical amino acid sequences. This is the immuneACCESS table as TCRdb keeps it, with only in-frame sequences that have V and J called. A part of the clones is gone; compared with another copy, unresolved V genes explain less than half, and the rest is unexplained. The D gene and trimming were derived from the DNA, and the V and J assignments and clone size from that table. The sample table holds thousands of clones, of which about three fifths were seen once. The top ten clonotypes cover around 15% of the sample.

This entry belongs to a study of CXCR4 blockade with PD-1 therapy in pancreatic cancer (dated by TCRdb to the late 2010s). Background for the entire study: The study combined multiplex immunohistochemistry and TCRbeta immunosequencing of resected pancreatic ductal adenocarcinoma with ex vivo slice culture testing PD-1 and CXCR4 blockade. To assess intratumoral heterogeneity, two geographically distinct regions from each of roughly six tumors were TCR-sequenced.

The patients who supplied the archived tumor blocks had received no neoadjuvant therapy before resection. The preserved-tissue arm of the study used approximately 30 surgical resection samples from over 20 previously untreated pancreatic ductal adenocarcinoma patients. DNA for the resection arm was extracted from ten 5-micron curls of FFPE tumor cut next to the multiplex immunohistochemistry slide. Findings and caveats that apply to the study as a whole: Because only TCRbeta chains were sequenced, true antigen-specificity overlap among convergent dominant clones remained unconfirmed while awaiting paired alpha-beta single-cell sequencing. Tumors had clonal expansion, with a mean productive clonality of around 0.14 compared with 0.05 to 0.065 in healthy blood, yet clonality showed no correlation with survival. The frequency of each amino acid clone correlated strongly with the number of distinct nucleotide rearrangements encoding that clone, suggesting convergent selection driven by common tumor antigens.

The rearranged segments are TRBV11-3 and TRBJ2-3; TRBD1 is a possible D gene, resting on 5 matching bases. The material sequenced was tumor tissue. The source of this sequence is a human donor with pancreatic ductal adenocarcinoma. The bases read TGTGCCAGCAGCTTAACAGGTAGCACAGATACGCAGTATTTT. The resulting protein is CASSLTGSTDTQYF.